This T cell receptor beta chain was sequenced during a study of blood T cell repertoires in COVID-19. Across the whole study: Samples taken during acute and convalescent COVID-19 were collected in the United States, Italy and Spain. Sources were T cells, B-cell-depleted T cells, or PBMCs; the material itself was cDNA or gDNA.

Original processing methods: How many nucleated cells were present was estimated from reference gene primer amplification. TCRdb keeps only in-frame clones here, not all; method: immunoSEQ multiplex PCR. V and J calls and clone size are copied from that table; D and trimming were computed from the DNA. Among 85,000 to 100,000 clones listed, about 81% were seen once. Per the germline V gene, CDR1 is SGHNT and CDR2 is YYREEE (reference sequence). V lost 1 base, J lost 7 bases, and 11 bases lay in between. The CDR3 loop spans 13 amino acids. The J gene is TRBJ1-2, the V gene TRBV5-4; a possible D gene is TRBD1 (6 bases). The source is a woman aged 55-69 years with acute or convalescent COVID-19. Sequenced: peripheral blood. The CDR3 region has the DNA TGTGCCAGCAGCTTGCCAGGGGATAGTGGCTACACCTTC. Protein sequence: CASSLPGDSGYTF.